The 32 T cell receptor beta chains reported below all come from one sample, sequenced in a study of blood T cell repertoires in COVID-19. Profiling relied on immunoSEQ multiplex PCR, and the TCRdb table lists in-frame clones only, not all of them. This table has approximately 140,000 clones, roughly 90% appearing once. The sequenced sample consisted of peripheral blood. The receptors come from a woman aged 55-69 years with active or convalescent COVID-19.

This rearrangement joins TRBV3-1 (or the pseudogene TRBV3-2) to TRBJ1-2; TRBD1 agrees at 9 bases. V was clipped by 3 bases and J by 6 bases; unmatched bases: 11. This CDR3 spans 16 amino acids. Per the germline V gene, CDR1 is LGHDT and CDR2 is YNNKEL (reference sequence). CDR3 DNA sequence: TGTGCCAGCAGCCACCTATCCGGGACAGGGAAAGATGGCTACACCTTC. Translation: CASSHLSGTGKDGYTF.

This clone was detected only a few times. V and J are TRBV7-9 and TRBJ1-4; D uncertain. This CDR3 spans 14 amino acids. Germline V gene data show CDR1 as SEHNR and CDR2 as FQNEAQ (reference sequence). Trimming removed 4 bases at V and 7 bases at J, with 13 bases between. CDR3 bases: TGTGCCAGCAGCTCAGGATTGGAAGGTGAAAAACTGTTTTTT. Its protein product is CASSSGLEGEKLFF.

This chain links TRBV7-8 with TRBJ1-2; D is perhaps TRBD1 (6 bases). The CDR3 length is 13 residues. Per the germline V gene, CDR1 is SGHVS and CDR2 is FQNEAQ. Trimming removed 2 bases at V and 6 bases at J, with 10 bases between. The CDR3 bases are TGTGCCAGCAGCTTACACAGGGACGATGGCTACACCTTC. It yields the protein CASSLHRDDGYTF.

The chain couples TRBV19 to TRBJ1-2, with D possibly TRBD1 on 6 matching bases. Trimming removed 3 bases from V and 4 bases from J, with 9 bases in between. The CDR3 is 13 residues long. Looked up from germline, CDR1 is LNHDA and CDR2 is SQIVND (reference sequence). CDR3 bases: TGTGCCAGTAGTATCGGACAGTTCTATGGCTACACCTTC. Translated: CASSIGQFYGYTF. Full variable domain (remainder filled in from reference TRBV19 and TRBJ1-2): DGGITQSPKYLFRKEGQNVTLSCEQNLNHDAMYWYRQDPGQGLRLIYYSQIVNDFQKGDIAEGYSVSREKKESFPLTVTSAQKNPTAFYLCASSIGQFYGYTFGSGTRLTVV.

This clone has only one observation. The V gene is TRBV16, the J gene TRBJ2-7, with D maybe TRBD2 (7 bases). Germline V CDR1 and CDR2: KGHSY, FQNENV. The CDR3 totals 14 residues. Deletions cut 8 bases from V and 3 bases from J, with 17 bases between. For the CDR3, the DNA is TGTGCCAGCGTTCAGGGAGGGGGTGACTACGAGCAGTACTTC. Encoded protein: CASVQGGGDYEQYF.

This clone was recorded once. The chain recombines TRBV19 with TRBJ1-5; D call uncertain. The CDR3 length is 13 residues. The germline V gene has CDR1 LNHDA and CDR2 SQIVND (reference sequence). V lost 5 bases, J lost 2 bases, and 7 bases lay in between. The CDR3 DNA sequence: TGTGCCAGTAGTGTGCAGGGCAATCAGCCCCAGCATTTT. Translating it yields CASSVQGNQPQHF.

The rearrangement links TRBV19 to TRBJ2-3; unclear D gene. The CDR3 is 13 residues long. CDR1 and CDR2 (germline): LNHDA, SQIVND (reference sequence). The germline V and J ends were trimmed by 9 bases and 7 bases, with 17 bases remaining between them. The CDR3 reads CASSYTSRNTQYF. In nucleotides, the CDR3 is TGTGCCAGCTCTTATACGAGCCGAAATACGCAGTATTTT.

The chain is built from TRBV9 and TRBJ2-3, with D possibly matching TRBD2 (5 bases). This CDR3 is 17 amino acids long. The V and J ends lost 4 bases and 0 bases respectively, with 18 bases between them. Germline CDR1 SGDLS, CDR2 YYNGEE. The CDR3 bases are TGTGCCAGCAGCACGAGCAGCGGCGGACTTAGCACAGATACGCAGTATTTT. Residues: CASSTSSGGLSTDTQYF. The complete variable domain, with remaining parts taken from reference TRBV9 and TRBJ2-3, reads DSGVTQTPKHLITATGQRVTLRCSPRSGDLSVYWYQQSLDQGLQFLIQYYNGEERAKGNILERFSAQQFPDLHSELNLSSLELGDSALYFCASSTSSGGLSTDTQYFGPGTRLTVL.

Only one count was recorded for this clone. The rearrangement uses TRBV9 and TRBJ1-1, with TRBD1 as a possible D gene (6 bases). V lost 0 bases to trimming and J lost 1 base, with 13 bases between them. The germline V gene has CDR1 SGDLS and CDR2 YYNGEE. The CDR3 covers 16 residues. The CDR3 DNA reads TGTGCCAGCAGCGTAGCCGGGCGGGGGGCGAACACTGAAGCTTTCTTT. Its translation: CASSVAGRGANTEAFF.

This clone was seen more than once but under ten times. The chain is built from TRBV6-6 and TRBJ1-3, with TRBD1 matching 8 bases. The germline V gene has CDR1 MNHNY and CDR2 SVGAGI (reference sequence). V dropped 4 bases and J dropped 0; count of bases not matched to a gene: 2. CDR3 length: 15 residues. CDR3 DNA sequence: TGTGCCAGCAGTTGGACAGGGAGCTCTGGAAACACCATATATTTT. This sequence encodes CASSWTGSSGNTIYF.

The rearrangement uses TRBV7-2 and TRBJ2-2; the match to TRBD1 covers 7 bases. The V gene's germline CDR1 is SGHTA and CDR2 FQGNSA. V lost 4 bases and J lost 14; bases outside the gene matches: 13. The CDR3 has 14 residues. The CDR3 here is CASSSPDRRNGLFF. As DNA, the CDR3 is TGTGCCAGCAGCTCTCCGGACAGGCGAAACGGACTGTTTTTT.

In this sample, this clone turned up once. V and J are TRBV27 and TRBJ2-5; D remains ambiguous. The V end lost 2 bases, the J end lost 3 bases, and 10 bases lay between the germline ends. The CDR3 contains 14 residues. Germline loops: CDR1 MNHEY, CDR2 SMNVEV (reference sequence). CDR3 residues: CASSLLGGKETQYF. DNA of the CDR3: TGTGCCAGCAGTTTACTAGGTGGAAAAGAGACCCAGTACTTC.

This clone occurred once. The genes are TRBV4-2 and TRBJ1-4; the D gene is possibly TRBD1 (6 bases). The CDR3 runs to 15 residues. V was clipped by 4 bases and J by 0 bases, with 9 bases between them. CDR1 LGHNA and CDR2 YNFKEQ come from the germline V gene. This CDR3 reads CASSRDTATNEKLFF. For the CDR3, the DNA is TGTGCCAGCAGCCGGGACACCGCAACTAATGAAAAACTGTTTTTT.

This clone was counted a single time. The rearrangement uses TRBV7-2 and TRBJ1-1; the match to TRBD1 covers 7 bases. V lost 2 bases to trimming and J lost 11 bases; unmatched junction nucleotides: 5. This CDR3 has 12 residues. The germline V gene encodes CDR1 SGHTA and CDR2 FQGNSA. The CDR3 sequence is CASSLYDRVAFF. The CDR3 DNA sequence: TGTGCCAGCAGCTTATACGACAGGGTCGCTTTCTTT.

The rearrangement joins TRBV11-2 to TRBJ2-1, with TRBD2 as a possible D gene (6 bases). CDR3 length: 15 amino acids. Trimming left V 5 bases short and J 3 bases short, with 14 bases between. Germline-derived CDR1 and CDR2 are SGHAT and FQNNGV. CDR3 nucleotides: TGTGCCAGCAGCCAAAACGGGGGACGCTACAATGAGCAGTTCTTC. Translation: CASSQNGGRYNEQFF.

V gene TRBV9 combines with J gene TRBJ2-3, with D hard to call. V was clipped by 0 bases and J by 4 bases, with 9 bases between them. The germline gives CDR1 SGDLS, CDR2 YYNGEE. CDR3 length: 14 amino acids. CDR3 bases: TGTGCCAGCAGCGTAGGTCCTAACCCAGATACGCAGTATTTT. It is translated as CASSVGPNPDTQYF.

The J gene is TRBJ1-2, the V gene TRBV10-1, with TRBD1 matching over 7 bases. With V trimmed by 6 bases and J by 8 bases, 9 bases remained unmatched. The CDR3 runs to 13 residues. Germline V CDR1 and CDR2: WNHNN, SYGVQD (reference sequence). CDR3 residues: CASSNDRVRGYTF. CDR3 nucleotide sequence: TGCGCCAGCAGCAACGACAGGGTGAGAGGCTACACCTTC.

The rearrangement links TRBV7-2 to TRBJ2-3, with D possibly being TRBD2 (5 bases). CDR1 is SGHTA and CDR2 is FQGNSA in the germline V gene. The CDR3 sequence is 14 residues long. V was cut by 3 bases and J by 4 bases, with 11 bases left in between. CDR3 loop: CASSFGGVPDTQYF. The CDR3 nucleotides read TGTGCCAGCAGCTTCGGAGGAGTTCCAGATACGCAGTATTTT.

The chain is built from TRBV11-2 and TRBJ1-2; 7 nucleotides align to TRBD1. CDR3 length equals 12 residues. V shed 5 bases and J 8 bases; nucleotides not matched to a gene: 5. Germline V gene sequence: CDR1 SGHAT, CDR2 FQNNGV. The DNA for the CDR3 is TGTGCCAGCAGCAAAACAGGGGACGGCTACACCTTC. Amino acids: CASSKTGDGYTF.

The chain has TRBV13 and TRBJ2-5; D is ambiguous. V lost 4 bases and J lost 3, with 3 bases in between. The germline gives CDR1 PRHDT, CDR2 FYEKMQ (reference sequence). The CDR3 covers 11 residues. The CDR3 protein is CASSSEETQYF. DNA for the CDR3: TGTGCCAGCAGCTCTGAAGAGACCCAGTACTTC. Filled out from reference TRBV13 and TRBJ2-5, the complete variable domain reads AAGVIQSPRHLIKEKRETATLKCYPIPRHDTVYWYQQGPGQDPQFLISFYEKMQSDKGSIPDRFSAQQFSDYHSELNMSSLELGDSALYFCASSSEETQYFGPGTRLLVL.

This clone was observed a few times. The chain uses TRBV10-1 and TRBJ2-1; TRBD1 might be the D (5 bases). CDR1 and CDR2 (germline): WNHNN, SYGVQD (reference sequence). The CDR3 totals 16 residues. Deletions cut 0 bases from V and 4 bases from J, with 13 bases between. CDR3 bases: TGCGCCAGCAGTGAGTCTGTAGGGGATTTGTACAATGAGCAGTTCTTC. Amino acids: CASSESVGDLYNEQFF.

The J gene is TRBJ1-6, the V gene TRBV27; D is possibly TRBD1 (6 bases). Germline V lookup: CDR1 MNHEY, CDR2 SMNVEV (reference sequence). The CDR3 length is 18 residues. V lost 4 bases, J lost 2 bases, and 18 bases lay in between. This CDR3 is CASSSKVIRTAYNSPLHF. In nucleotides, the CDR3 is TGTGCCAGCAGTTCTAAAGTTATCAGGACAGCCTATAATTCACCCCTCCACTTT.

V gene TRBV4-3 combines with J gene TRBJ1-1; D may be TRBD1 (5 bases). The germline V gene has CDR1 LGHNA and CDR2 YSLEER. V was trimmed by 0 bases and J by 7 bases, leaving 12 bases between them. This CDR3 has 14 residues. The CDR3 nucleotides read TGCGCCAGCAGCCAAGAATCGGGGAGGGGTGAAGCTTTCTTT. Its translation is CASSQESGRGEAFF.

The V call is TRBV21-1, the J call TRBJ1-1. TRBV21-1 is marked as a pseudogene. The CDR3 length is 15 residues. The CDR3 sequence is CASSKDLCENTEAFF. DNA for the CDR3: TGTGCCAGCAGCAAAGATTTGTGCGAGAACACTGAAGCTTTCTTT.

This clone was recorded at least ten times. The genes are TRBV7-9 and TRBJ1-2; 9 bases are shared with TRBD1. In germline, CDR1 is SEHNR, CDR2 FQNEAQ (reference sequence). The V segment lost 5 bases and the J segment 4 bases; nucleotides outside the gene matches: 11. There are 16 residues in the CDR3. CDR3 nucleotides: TGTGCCAGCAGCGACTCCCTCAGGACAGGGGTCTATGGCTACACCTTC. Protein sequence: CASSDSLRTGVYGYTF.

The chain is built from TRBV18 and TRBJ1-5; 8 nucleotides agree with TRBD1. V lost 6 bases, J lost 5 bases, and 6 bases stayed unmatched. Germline V gene data show CDR1 as KGHSH and CDR2 as LQKENI. The CDR3 loop spans 14 amino acids. DNA of the CDR3: TGTGCCAGCTCCCGTGGACAGGGCCATCAGCCCCAGCATTTT. It translates to CASSRGQGHQPQHF.

The rearrangement joins TRBV4-3 to TRBJ2-2, with 12 bases identical to TRBD2. Unmatched junction bases numbered 3, after V lost 3 bases and J lost 4 bases. Germline CDR1 LGHNA, CDR2 YSLEER. The CDR3 is 16 residues long. The CDR3: CASSQMTSGGTGELFF. The CDR3 DNA sequence: TGCGCCAGCAGCCAGATGACTAGCGGGGGCACCGGGGAGCTGTTTTTT.

This chain joins TRBV27 and TRBJ1-2; D perhaps matches TRBD1 (5 bases). With 6 bases removed from V and 1 base from J, the gap between germline ends came to 15 bases. CDR3 length: 15 amino acids. The germline V gene has CDR1 MNHEY and CDR2 SMNVEV (reference sequence). CDR3 residues: CASSLGAGGNYGYTF. CDR3 sequence (DNA): TGTGCCAGCAGCCTTGGGGCAGGTGGTAACTATGGCTACACCTTC.

This chain uses TRBV11-2 with TRBJ2-1; D is possibly TRBD2 (7 bases). The CDR3 has 12 residues. V lost 9 bases and J 12 bases, leaving 18 bases between the germline ends. Germline V CDR1 and CDR2: SGHAT, FQNNGV. CDR3 nucleotides: TGTGCCAGTAGAGGGGGGGGGCTATGGCAGTTCTTC. Residues: CASRGGGLWQFF.

The chain recombines TRBV12-5 with TRBJ1-5; D is unclear. In germline, CDR1 is LGHNT, CDR2 FRNRAP. The CDR3 spans 20 residues. The V gene lost 1 base and the J gene lost 6 bases, with 28 bases spanning the gap. CDR3 nucleotides: TGTGCTAGTGGTTTGGGGCAAAAGGCGGAGGATCCCCGAGGCGGTCAGCCCCAGCATTTT. It specifies CASGLGQKAEDPRGGQPQHF.

The chain carries TRBV5-5 and TRBJ1-2, with 9 bases matching TRBD1. V lost 2 bases and J lost 8; bases outside the gene matches: 10. This CDR3 is 15 amino acids long. Germline V lookup: CDR1 SGHKS, CDR2 YYEKEE (reference sequence). Here the CDR3 reads CASSLPGQGQEGYTF. The CDR3 DNA sequence: TGTGCCAGCAGCTTACCGGGACAGGGCCAGGAAGGCTACACCTTC.

The gene calls are TRBV6-2 or TRBV6-3 and TRBJ2-1; 10 bases align to TRBD2. V shed 5 bases and J 9 bases; nucleotides not matched to a gene: 13. The CDR3 covers 16 residues. Germline V gene data show CDR1 as MNHEY and CDR2 as SVGEGT. CDR3 loop: CASSPIFSGGALEQFF. Here the CDR3 DNA reads TGTGCCAGCAGTCCCATCTTCAGCGGGGGGGCCCTTGAGCAGTTCTTC.